This TCR beta chain derives from a study of blood T cell repertoires in COVID-19. In the study overall: Samples representing acute and convalescent COVID-19 were sourced from the United States, Italy and Spain.

CDR1 is KGHDR and CDR2 is SFDVKD in the germline V gene. The CDR3 contains 15 residues. The V gene lost 4 bases and the J gene lost 0 bases, with 9 bases spanning the gap. Clones were read by immunoSEQ multiplex PCR, and TCRdb kept only the in-frame ones, dropping some. The profile shows 200,000 to 250,000 clones, more than 65% of them singletons. The chain uses TRBV24-1 and TRBJ1-5; D remains ambiguous. Source material: peripheral blood. The receptor was isolated from a man between 45 and 60 years old with active or convalescent COVID-19. The chain's CDR3 is CATSEAGYSNQPQHF. The CDR3 coding sequence is TGTGCCACCAGTGAGGCGGGATATAGCAATCAGCCCCAGCATTTT.